The 25 T cell receptor beta chains below all came from one sample that was sequenced in a study of Ad26.COV2.S vaccination and SARS-CoV-2 variants. This sample's treatment: around 19 received Ad26.COV2.S at low or high dose, single or two shots; about 5 received placebo; per-sample allocation not given. All samples were drawn on day 63, counting from the first vaccine or placebo injection. Using immunoSEQ multiplex PCR, the repertoire was profiled, and TCRdb retains in-frame clones only, with some absent. The sample has hundreds of thousands of clones; more than 80% are singletons. Sequencing used peripheral blood, obtained in a trial of Ad26.COV2.S vaccine versus placebo. The receptors here all came from a person between 18 and 65 years old who received the Ad26.COV2.S COVID-19 vaccine or a placebo.

The chain has TRBV6-5 and TRBJ2-7, with D maybe TRBD2 (6 bases). Germline V gene sequence: CDR1 MNHEY, CDR2 SVGAGI. V was clipped by 0 bases and J by 2 bases, with 11 bases between them. The CDR3 covers 15 residues. CDR3 in amino acids: CASSYSGRFTYEQYF. CDR3 DNA: TGTGCCAGCAGTTACTCGGGGAGGTTTACCTACGAGCAGTACTTC.

The chain uses TRBV6-2 or TRBV6-3 and TRBJ2-1; D is undetermined. This CDR3 is built from 12 residues. The germline V and J ends were trimmed by 0 bases and 8 bases, with 5 bases remaining between them. Germline CDR1 reads MNHEY; CDR2 reads SVGEGT. CDR3 in amino acids: CASSYSIDEQFF. As DNA, the CDR3 is TGTGCCAGCAGTTACTCGATTGATGAGCAGTTCTTC.

The gene calls are TRBV25-1 and TRBJ2-1; maybe TRBD1 (6 bases). The CDR3 loop spans 15 amino acids. Germline CDR1 MGHDK, CDR2 SYGVNS. Deletions cut 6 bases from V and 0 bases from J, with 12 bases between. The chain's CDR3 is CASRGAGASYNEQFF. The CDR3 DNA reads TGTGCCAGCAGGGGGGCAGGGGCCTCCTACAATGAGCAGTTCTTC.

The rearrangement links TRBV2 to TRBJ1-2, with D possibly TRBD1 on 5 matching bases. The ends were cut back, 3 bases at V and 4 bases at J, with 9 bases in the middle. The CDR3 covers 13 residues. Germline V gene lookup returns CDR1 SNHLY and CDR2 FYNNEI. The CDR3 loop reads CASSEAGPYGYTF. The CDR3 DNA reads TGTGCCAGCAGTGAGGCAGGGCCCTATGGCTACACCTTC.

The rearrangement links TRBV9 to TRBJ2-1, with D maybe TRBD2 (6 bases). Between the trimmed V and J ends, which lost 5 bases and 2 bases, there was a span of 11 bases. CDR3 length: 14 residues. Germline assignment: CDR1 SGDLS and CDR2 YYNGEE. As DNA, the CDR3 is TGTGCCAGCAGGGCGGGAAATACCTACAATGAGCAGTTCTTC. This sequence encodes CASRAGNTYNEQFF.

V is TRBV4-1 and J is TRBJ1-5; unclear D gene. CDR3 length: 13 residues. Deletions cut 1 base from V and 7 bases from J, with 8 bases between. Germline CDR1 reads MGHRA; CDR2 reads YSYEKL. CDR3 in DNA: TGCGCCAGCAGCCAAGGATCGGGGCAGCCCCAGCATTTT. Translation: CASSQGSGQPQHF.

Worth noting for this clone: Other DNA sequences of this sample code for an identical CDR3. The rearrangement uses TRBV5-1 and TRBJ1-1; no firm D call. This CDR3 is 12 amino acids long. Trimming stripped 1 base from V and 8 bases from J, with 9 bases between. Germline CDR1 is SGHRS and CDR2 is YFSETQ. The CDR3 region is CASSLTGSEAFF. CDR3 nucleotides: TGCGCCAGCAGCTTGACCGGGAGCGAAGCTTTCTTT.

The chain couples TRBV28 to TRBJ1-2; no firm D call. Germline V gene data show CDR1 as MDHEN and CDR2 as SYDVKM. Trimming removed 6 bases at V and 4 bases at J, with 15 bases between. This CDR3 has 14 residues. The CDR3 reads CASSPNTGLYGYTF. Here the CDR3 DNA reads TGTGCCAGCAGCCCTAACACGGGCCTCTATGGCTACACCTTC.

The genes are TRBV28 and TRBJ1-3, with D possibly TRBD1 on 5 matching bases. V lost 8 bases to trimming and J lost 1 base, with 15 bases between them. Germline CDR1 and CDR2: MDHEN and SYDVKM. The CDR3 loop spans 15 amino acids. CDR3 loop: CASSLLGVSGNTIYF. The CDR3 DNA reads TGTGCCAGCTCCCTTCTGGGGGTGTCTGGAAACACCATATATTTT.

The chain is built from TRBV4-3 and TRBJ2-1; D is uncertain. Germline loops: CDR1 LGHNA, CDR2 YSLEER. V lost 0 bases and J 7 bases, leaving 13 bases between the germline ends. This CDR3 has 15 residues. The CDR3 is CASSQDRYSMNEQFF. In nucleotides, the CDR3 is TGCGCCAGCAGCCAAGATCGGTATAGCATGAATGAGCAGTTCTTC.

The chain has TRBV4-1 and TRBJ1-6; 11 nucleotides align to TRBD1. V trimming: 2 bases; J trimming: 6 bases; junction bases outside the gene matches: 12. The CDR3 is 19 amino acids. Germline values: CDR1 MGHRA, CDR2 YSYEKL. CDR3 DNA sequence: TGCGCCAGCAGCCAAAGGAGCCCTGGACAGGGGGCGAGTAATTCACCCCTCCACTTT. Its translation is CASSQRSPGQGASNSPLHF.

The chain uses TRBV3-1 (or the pseudogene TRBV3-2) and TRBJ2-1; 7 bases match TRBD2. The junction had 5 bases not matched to a gene; V was cut back by 2 bases and J by 1 base. The germline gives CDR1 LGHDT, CDR2 YNNKEL (reference sequence). The CDR3 runs to 16 residues. The CDR3 DNA follows: TGTGCCAGCAGCCAAAGAGGGACTAAATCCTACAATGAGCAGTTCTTC. Residues: CASSQRGTKSYNEQFF.

This chain connects TRBV27 to TRBJ2-1; a weak D match, TRBD2 (6 bases). Germline values: CDR1 MNHEY, CDR2 SMNVEV (reference sequence). The CDR3 loop spans 14 amino acids. Trimming took off 6 bases at V and 5 bases at J, with 14 bases between the two ends. CDR3 sequence: CASRQGRENNEQFF. The CDR3 nucleotides read TGTGCCAGCAGGCAGGGACGGGAGAACAATGAGCAGTTCTTC.

The chain links TRBV2 to TRBJ2-5, with TRBD2 identical over 10 bases. With V trimmed by 6 bases and J by 9 bases, 13 bases remained unmatched. The germline V gene has CDR1 SNHLY and CDR2 FYNNEI. The CDR3 has 15 amino acids. CDR3 sequence reads: CASSVGLAAVGAQYF. As DNA, the CDR3 is TGTGCCAGCAGCGTTGGACTAGCGGCGGTCGGGGCCCAGTACTTC.

The chain is built from TRBV11-2 and TRBJ2-7; D is uncertain. The germline V gene encodes CDR1 SGHAT and CDR2 FQNNGV. Trimming cost V 5 bases and J 8 bases, with 10 bases left between them. The CDR3 is made up of 11 amino acids. CDR3 in DNA: TGTGCCAGCAGCCCGCTTGATCAGCAGTACTTC. It specifies CASSPLDQQYF.

V gene TRBV27 combines with J gene TRBJ2-7, with a possible D match to TRBD1 (5 bases). With 3 bases removed from V and 1 base from J, the gap between germline ends came to 13 bases. The CDR3 runs to 15 residues. The germline gives CDR1 MNHEY, CDR2 SMNVEV (reference sequence). The DNA for the CDR3 is TGTGCCAGCAGTTTTTCGACAGTTTCTTCCTACGAGCAGTACTTC. Amino acids: CASSFSTVSSYEQYF.

This clone was seen a handful of times. J is TRBJ1-5 and V is TRBV30; no firm D call. The CDR3 is 14 residues long. Germline CDR1 and CDR2: GTSNPN and SVGIG (reference sequence). V was pared by 2 bases and J by 7 bases, with 15 bases between. The CDR3 sequence is CAWSFLAGSQPQHF. The CDR3, as DNA: TGTGCCTGGAGTTTCTTGGCGGGGTCACAGCCCCAGCATTTT.

This sequence joins TRBV10-1 and TRBJ2-7, with no clear D. The V end lost 3 bases, the J end lost 4 bases, and 10 bases lay between the germline ends. CDR1 and CDR2 (germline): WNHNN, SYGVQD (reference sequence). This CDR3 comprises 13 residues. In nucleotides, the CDR3 is TGCGCCAGCAGTGACAACCTCTATTACGAGCAGTACTTC. Encoded protein: CASSDNLYYEQYF.

Only one count was recorded for this clone. V gene TRBV15 combines with J gene TRBJ1-1, with D possibly being TRBD1 (5 bases). Trimming left V 1 base short and J 4 bases short, with 10 bases between. The CDR3 sequence is 14 residues long. The germline CDR1 and CDR2 sequences are LNHNV and YYDKDF (reference sequence). The CDR3 loop is CATSRVPGLTEAFF. The CDR3 DNA reads TGTGCCACCAGCAGAGTCCCAGGGCTCACTGAAGCTTTCTTT.

This chain uses TRBV2 with TRBJ2-5, with 11 bases fitting TRBD1. V lost 4 bases to trimming and J lost 2 bases; unmatched junction nucleotides: 3. CDR1 is SNHLY and CDR2 is FYNNEI in the germline V gene. The CDR3 covers 15 residues. CDR3 DNA sequence: TGTGCCAGCAGTGGGGGACAGGGGGGGCAAGAGACCCAGTACTTC. Its translation: CASSGGQGGQETQYF.

CDR3 residues: CASSGMDRLNTEAFF. The CDR3 DNA follows: TGTGCCAGCAGCGGGATGGACAGGTTGAACACTGAAGCTTTCTTT. The chain links TRBV9 to TRBJ1-1; 7 positions agree with TRBD1. The germline V gene has CDR1 SGDLS and CDR2 YYNGEE. The CDR3 consists of 15 residues. The V and J ends lost 3 bases and 0 bases, in that order; junction bases with no gene match: 5.

The V gene is TRBV4-3, the J gene TRBJ2-1; D is ambiguous. This CDR3 is built from 14 residues. CDR1 and CDR2 (germline): LGHNA, YSLEER. V was shortened by 0 bases and J by 6 bases, with 9 bases between the two germline ends. The DNA of the CDR3 is TGCGCCAGCAGCCAAGAGGCCCTCCTCAATGAGCAGTTCTTC. Translating it yields CASSQEALLNEQFF.

V is TRBV29-1 and J is TRBJ2-7; D may be TRBD1 or TRBD2 (5 bases each). Germline V gene lookup returns CDR1 SQVTM and CDR2 ANQGSEA. The CDR3 is made up of 14 amino acids. V shed 4 bases and J shed 0 bases, with 13 bases lying between them. CDR3 DNA: TGCAGCGTTGGGGGCCTAGGGAGCTCCTACGAGCAGTACTTC. Translation: CSVGGLGSSYEQYF.

This chain connects TRBV7-9 to TRBJ1-1; the match to TRBD1 covers 12 bases. The CDR3 is 17 residues long. V was clipped by 3 bases and J by 4 bases; unmatched bases: 9. Germline CDR1 is SEHNR and CDR2 is FQNEAQ (reference sequence). This chain's CDR3 is CASSLLGQGARVTEAFF. The CDR3 region has the DNA TGTGCCAGCAGCTTGCTGGGACAGGGGGCGCGGGTCACTGAAGCTTTCTTT.

This chain joins TRBV4-3 and TRBJ2-7, with D maybe TRBD2 (5 bases). The CDR3 is made up of 15 amino acids. The germline CDR1 and CDR2 sequences are LGHNA and YSLEER. V was cut by 0 bases and J by 3 bases, with 12 bases left in between. In DNA, the CDR3 is TGCGCCAGCAGCCAAGATAGAACACTAGACTACGAGCAGTACTTC. This encodes CASSQDRTLDYEQYF.